This TCR beta chain is drawn from a study of blood T cell repertoires in COVID-19. Study summary: The study drew acute and convalescent COVID-19 samples from the United States, Italy and Spain. Sources were T cells, B-cell-depleted T cells, or PBMCs; the material itself was cDNA or gDNA.

How the authors handled the data: Nucleated cell number was recorded as an estimate derived from reference gene primer amplification. Clones were sequenced by immunoSEQ multiplex PCR, and TCRdb holds only the in-frame ones, with some missing. Clone size and V and J calls were adopted from that table, with D and trimming inferred from the DNA. This repertoire shows some 370,000 clones, about 89% found once; its top ten account for roughly 1.2%. The specimen was peripheral blood. The TCR comes from a man aged 40-50 years with acute or convalescent COVID-19.

CDR3 in DNA: TGTGCCAGCAGCCCCGTACAGGCGGGAAACACCATATATTTT. Protein sequence: CASSPVQAGNTIYF. The gene calls are TRBV3-1 (or the pseudogene TRBV3-2) and TRBJ1-3, with a weak D call TRBD1 (5 bases). Germline V lookup: CDR1 LGHDT, CDR2 YNNKEL (reference sequence). V lost 4 bases and J lost 4, with 11 bases in between. The CDR3 is 14 amino acids.